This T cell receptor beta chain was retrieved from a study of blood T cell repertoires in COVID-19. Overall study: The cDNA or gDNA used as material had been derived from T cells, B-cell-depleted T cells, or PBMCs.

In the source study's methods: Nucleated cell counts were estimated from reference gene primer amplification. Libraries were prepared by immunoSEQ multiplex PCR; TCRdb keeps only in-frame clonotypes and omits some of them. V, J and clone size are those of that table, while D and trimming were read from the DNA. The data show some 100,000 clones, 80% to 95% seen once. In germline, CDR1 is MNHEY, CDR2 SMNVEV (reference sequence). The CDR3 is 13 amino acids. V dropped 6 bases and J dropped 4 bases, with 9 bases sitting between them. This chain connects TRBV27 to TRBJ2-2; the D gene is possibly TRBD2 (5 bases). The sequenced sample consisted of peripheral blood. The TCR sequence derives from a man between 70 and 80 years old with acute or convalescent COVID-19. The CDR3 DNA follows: TGTGCCAGCAGGGGCACTAGCACCGGGGAGCTGTTTTTT. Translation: CASRGTSTGELFF.